This TCR beta chain originates from a study of response to subunit inactivated influenza vaccine. Study results and limitations: The authors offered the suggestion that each seasonal influenza vaccination recruits few new T cells.

Turning to this clonotype: Its target is not known.

One entry per CDR3 protein results from TCRdb running MiXCR on the RT-PCR reads. The profile shows around 190,000 distinct CDR3 sequences, around a tenth of them singletons. V was pared by 6 bases and J by 5 bases, with 5 bases of the junction left unmatched. CDR1 is MNHEY, CDR2 SMNVEV, per germline (reference sequence). The CDR3 has 13 residues. J is TRBJ1-2 and V is TRBV27, with 8 bases lining up with TRBD1. This TCR derives from a man between 50 and 59 years old who received an inactivated influenza vaccine. The sample consisted of non-naive T cells sorted from PBMCs, taken on the day of vaccination. The CDR3 DNA sequence: TGTGCCAGCAGCGACAGGGGAGGGTATGGCTACACCTTC. Its translation is CASSDRGGYGYTF.